The 2 T cell receptor beta chains reported below all come from one sample, sequenced in a study of T cell responses to AZD1222 COVID-19 vaccine. Assay: immunoSEQ multiplex PCR; the TCRdb copy retains only in-frame clones and omits some. The data hold under 200,000 clones, with approximately 90% observed a single time. The input for sequencing was peripheral blood, taken on day 0 of AZD1222 vaccination. These TCRs come from an adult in good health.

This chain uses TRBV6-5 with TRBJ1-2, with D unclear. Germline V gene sequence: CDR1 MNHEY, CDR2 SVGAGI. The V end was cut by 6 bases, the J end by 3 bases, with 14 bases between. This CDR3 spans 14 amino acids. CDR3: CASSEAPRYYGYTF. The CDR3 DNA reads as TGTGCCAGCAGCGAGGCCCCTCGATACTATGGCTACACCTTC.

The rearrangement uses TRBV7-2 and TRBJ1-2; D not certain. Trimming removed 3 bases at V and 1 base at J, with 9 bases between. Germline V gene lookup returns CDR1 SGHTA and CDR2 FQGNSA. The CDR3 runs to 14 residues. As DNA, the CDR3 is TGTGCCAGCAGCTTCGGGTTGGGTAACTATGGCTACACCTTC. This codes for CASSFGLGNYGYTF. Combining the CDR3 with reference TRBV7-2 and TRBJ1-2 gives the whole variable domain GAGVSQSPSNKVTEKGKDVELRCDPISGHTALYWYRQSLGQGLEFLIYFQGNSAPDKSGLPSDRFSAERTGGSVSTLTIQRTQQEDSAVYLCASSFGLGNYGYTFGSGTRLTVV.